This T cell receptor (beta chain) came from a study of T cell clonality in common variable immunodeficiency. General study results and limits: Common variable immunodeficiency TCR beta sequences reportedly had fewer deletions and N-nucleotide insertions. Fewer TCRbeta clones were shared among CVID subjects than controls.

Patients and controls were mostly of Caucasian heritage. Blood samples were heparinized, 5 to 8 ml per donor. Sample share makes this clone medium-sized. Its antigen is as yet unknown. The read halts 3 residues ahead of the CDR3 end, with the missing end drawn from the germline J gene. Trimming shortened V by 3 bases and J by 3 bases, and 6 bases separated the two germline ends. This CDR3 contains 11 residues. The germline V gene encodes CDR1 DFQATT and CDR2 SNEGSKA (reference sequence). Using immunoSEQ multiplex PCR, the repertoire was profiled, and TCRdb retains in-frame clones only, with some absent. Listed here are around 19,000 clones without any singletons, the top ten holding 6% to 8.5%.

This sequence originates from a human donor with common variable immunodeficiency. V gene TRBV20-1 combines with J gene TRBJ2-7; D is unresolved. The specimen sequenced was peripheral blood mononuclear cells. The CDR3 sequence is CSASLDYEQYF. The CDR3 bases that were read are TGCAGTGCTAGCCTAGACTACGAG.